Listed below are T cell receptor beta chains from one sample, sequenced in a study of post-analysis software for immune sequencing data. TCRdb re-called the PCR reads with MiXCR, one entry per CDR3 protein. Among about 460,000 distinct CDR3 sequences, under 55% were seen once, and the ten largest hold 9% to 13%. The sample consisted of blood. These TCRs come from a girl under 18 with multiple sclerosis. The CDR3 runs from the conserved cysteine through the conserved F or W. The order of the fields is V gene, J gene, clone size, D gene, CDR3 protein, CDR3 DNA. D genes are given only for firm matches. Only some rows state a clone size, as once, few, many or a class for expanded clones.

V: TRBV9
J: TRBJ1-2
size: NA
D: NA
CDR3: CASSSTGDLSYGYTF
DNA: TGTGCCAGCAGCTCGACGGGGGATCTGAGCTATGGCTACACCTTC

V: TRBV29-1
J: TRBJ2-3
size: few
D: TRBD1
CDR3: CSVNPGGSDTQYF
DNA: TGCAGCGTCAACCCAGGGGGATCAGATACGCAGTATTTT

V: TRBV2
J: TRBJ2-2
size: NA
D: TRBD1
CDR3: CASSERGGANTGELFF
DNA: TGTGCCAGCAGTGAAAGAGGGGGCGCGAACACCGGGGAGCTGTTTTTT

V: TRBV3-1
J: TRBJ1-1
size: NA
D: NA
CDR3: CASSETEDTEAFF
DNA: TGTGCCAGCAGTGAGACAGAAGACACTGAAGCTTTCTTT

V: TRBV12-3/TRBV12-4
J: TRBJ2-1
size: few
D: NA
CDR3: CASSSRYWVQFF
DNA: TGTGCCAGCAGTTCCCGGTATTGGGTGCAGTTCTTC

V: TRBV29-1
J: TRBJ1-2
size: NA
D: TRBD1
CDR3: CSVEGTGIYTF
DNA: TGCAGCGTTGAAGGGACAGGGATCTACACCTTC

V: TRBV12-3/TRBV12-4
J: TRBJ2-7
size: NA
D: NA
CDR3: CASSLDTGSTPYEQYF
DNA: TGTGCCAGCAGTTTAGATACCGGGAGTACCCCTTACGAGCAGTACTTC

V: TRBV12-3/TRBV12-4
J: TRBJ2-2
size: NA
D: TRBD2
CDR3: CARSLRAGGPTGELFF
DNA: TGTGCCCGCAGTCTCCGTGCGGGAGGGCCCACCGGGGAGCTGTTTTTT

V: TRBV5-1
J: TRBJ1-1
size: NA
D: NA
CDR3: CASSLESTRRAAFF
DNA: TGCGCCAGCAGCTTGGAATCGACCCGTCGGGCAGCTTTCTTT

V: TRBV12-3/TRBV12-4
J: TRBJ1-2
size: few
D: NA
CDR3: CASSQGGVKGYTF
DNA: TGTGCCAGCAGTCAGGGAGGGGTGAAGGGCTACACCTTC

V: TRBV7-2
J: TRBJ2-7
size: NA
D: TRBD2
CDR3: CASSLAASGRSYEQYF
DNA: TGTGCCAGCAGCCTAGCGGCTAGCGGGAGGTCGTACGAGCAGTACTTC

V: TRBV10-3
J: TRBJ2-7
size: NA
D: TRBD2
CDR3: CAIRGLASYNEQYF
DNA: TGTGCCATCAGGGGACTAGCGAGCTACAATGAGCAGTACTTC

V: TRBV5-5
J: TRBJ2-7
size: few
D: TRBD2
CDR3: CASSLGSSGGYEQYF
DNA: TGTGCCAGCAGCTTGGGGTCTAGCGGAGGCTACGAGCAGTACTTC

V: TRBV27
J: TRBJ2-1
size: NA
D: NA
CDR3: CASSPRNNEQFF
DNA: TGTGCCAGCAGTCCCAGAAACAATGAGCAGTTCTTC

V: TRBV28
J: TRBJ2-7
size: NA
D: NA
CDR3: CASSLLGQSYEQYF
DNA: TGTGCCAGCAGTTTATTAGGACAGAGTTACGAGCAGTACTTC

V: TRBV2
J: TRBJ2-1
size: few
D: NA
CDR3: CASSDDWKAYNEQFF
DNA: TGTGCCAGCAGCGATGACTGGAAGGCTTACAATGAGCAGTTCTTC

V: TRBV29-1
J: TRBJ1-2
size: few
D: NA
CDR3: CSVEDRGRGGAYGYTF
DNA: TGCAGCGTTGAAGATAGAGGTCGCGGGGGCGCCTATGGCTACACCTTC

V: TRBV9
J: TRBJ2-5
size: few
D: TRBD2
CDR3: CASSVGTSGRLETQYF
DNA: TGTGCCAGCAGCGTAGGGACTAGCGGGAGGCTGGAGACCCAGTACTTC

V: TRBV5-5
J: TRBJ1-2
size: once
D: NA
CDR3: CASSSAWGDKNYGYTF
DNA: TGTGCCAGCAGCTCCGCGTGGGGGGATAAAAACTATGGCTACACCTTC

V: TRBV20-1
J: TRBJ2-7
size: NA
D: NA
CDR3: CSAGEVLHYEQYF
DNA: TGCAGTGCCGGGGAGGTTCTGCACTACGAGCAGTACTTC

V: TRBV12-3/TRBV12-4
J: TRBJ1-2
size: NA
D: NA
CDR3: CASSLVAGTSSRGYTF
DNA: TGTGCCAGCAGTTTAGTGGCAGGCACAAGCTCTCGGGGCTACACCTTC

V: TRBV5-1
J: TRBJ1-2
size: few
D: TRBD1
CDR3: CASSSGTGLDGYTF
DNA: TGCGCCAGCAGCTCTGGGACAGGACTTGATGGCTACACCTTC

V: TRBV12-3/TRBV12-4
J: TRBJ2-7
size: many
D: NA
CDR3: CASSPDSSYEQYF
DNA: TGTGCCAGCAGCCCCGACAGTTCCTACGAGCAGTACTTC

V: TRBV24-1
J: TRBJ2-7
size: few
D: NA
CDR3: CATSDESGEQYF
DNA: TGTGCCACCAGTGACGAATCGGGCGAGCAGTACTTC

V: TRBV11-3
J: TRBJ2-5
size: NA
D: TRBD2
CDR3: CASSPSGTKETQYF
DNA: TGTGCCAGCAGCCCATCCGGGACTAAAGAGACCCAGTACTTC

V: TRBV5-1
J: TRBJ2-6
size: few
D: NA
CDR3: CASSSDTAGANVLTF
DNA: TGCGCCAGCAGCTCGGACACGGCTGGGGCCAACGTCCTGACTTTC

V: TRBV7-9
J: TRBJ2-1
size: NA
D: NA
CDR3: CASSFSTRSSYNEQFF
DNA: TGTGCCAGCAGCTTCTCGACGCGGAGCTCCTACAATGAGCAGTTCTTC

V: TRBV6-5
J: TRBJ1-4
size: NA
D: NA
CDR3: CASSPTGRNEKLFF
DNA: TGTGCCAGCAGTCCGACGGGAAGGAACGAAAAACTGTTTTTT

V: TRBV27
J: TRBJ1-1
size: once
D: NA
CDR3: CASGLLGGSEAFF
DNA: TGTGCCAGCGGCCTCCTCGGGGGGTCTGAAGCTTTCTTT

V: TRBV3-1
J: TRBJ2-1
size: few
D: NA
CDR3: CASSQVPRVSSYNEQFF
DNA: TGTGCCAGCAGCCAAGTTCCTCGGGTCAGCTCCTACAATGAGCAGTTCTTC

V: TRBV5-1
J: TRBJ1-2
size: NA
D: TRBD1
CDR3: CASNLGQGNYGYTF
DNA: TGCGCCAGCAACCTGGGACAGGGGAATTATGGCTACACCTTC

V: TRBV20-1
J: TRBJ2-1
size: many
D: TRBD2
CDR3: CSATKRERFYNEQFF
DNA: TGCAGTGCCACAAAGCGGGAGAGATTTTACAATGAGCAGTTCTTC

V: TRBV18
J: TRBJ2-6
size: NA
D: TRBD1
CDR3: CASSLSGQGALVLTF
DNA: TGTGCCAGCTCGCTCTCGGGACAGGGGGCTCTCGTCCTGACTTTC

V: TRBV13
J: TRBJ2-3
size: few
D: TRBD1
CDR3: CASSLGQWTDTQYF
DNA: TGTGCCAGCAGCTTGGGACAGTGGACAGATACGCAGTATTTT

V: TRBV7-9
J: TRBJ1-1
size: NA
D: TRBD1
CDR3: CASSPDRGEHTEAFF
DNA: TGTGCCAGCAGCCCTGACAGGGGAGAGCACACTGAAGCTTTCTTT

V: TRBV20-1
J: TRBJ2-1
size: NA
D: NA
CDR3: CSVAYNEQFF
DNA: TGCAGTGTTGCCTACAATGAGCAGTTCTTC

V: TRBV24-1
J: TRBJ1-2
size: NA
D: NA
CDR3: CATSDPDGNYGYTF
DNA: TGTGCCACCAGTGACCCGGATGGTAACTATGGCTACACCTTC

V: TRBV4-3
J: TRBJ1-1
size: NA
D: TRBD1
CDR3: CVSGDRGWEGTEAFF
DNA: TGCGTCAGCGGAGACAGGGGATGGGAAGGGACTGAAGCTTTCTTT

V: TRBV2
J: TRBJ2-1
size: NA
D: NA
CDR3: CAADRDSDNEQFF
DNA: TGTGCCGCGGACCGGGACTCCGACAATGAGCAGTTCTTC

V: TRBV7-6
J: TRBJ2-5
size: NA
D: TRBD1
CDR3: CASSKTGVRTQYF
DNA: TGTGCCAGCAGCAAGACAGGGGTTCGCACCCAGTACTTC

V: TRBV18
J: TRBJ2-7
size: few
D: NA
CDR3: CASSPGLSSYEQYF
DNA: TGTGCCAGCTCACCAGGGTTGAGCTCCTACGAGCAGTACTTC

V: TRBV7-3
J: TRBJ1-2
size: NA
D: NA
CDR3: CASSLSGQQVYGYTF
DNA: TGTGCCAGCAGCTTAAGCGGGCAGCAGGTCTATGGCTACACCTTC

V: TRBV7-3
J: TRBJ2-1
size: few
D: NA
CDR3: CASSPSGVNNEQFF
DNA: TGTGCCAGCAGCCCATCCGGGGTGAACAATGAGCAGTTCTTC

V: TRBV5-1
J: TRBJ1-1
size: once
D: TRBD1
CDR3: CASSLLDREGSFF
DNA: TGCGCCAGCAGCCTTCTGGACAGGGAGGGGTCTTTCTTT

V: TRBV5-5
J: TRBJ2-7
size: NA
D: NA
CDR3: CASSLDRTGYEQYF
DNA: TGTGCCAGCAGCTTGGACAGGACCGGATACGAGCAGTACTTC

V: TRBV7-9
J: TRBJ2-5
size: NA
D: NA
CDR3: CASSLFAVQGKETQYF
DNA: TGTGCCAGCAGCTTATTTGCGGTCCAGGGGAAAGAGACCCAGTACTTC

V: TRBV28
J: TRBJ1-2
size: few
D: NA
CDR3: CASSPDSGFSGYTF
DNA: TGTGCCAGCAGTCCGGACAGCGGCTTTAGTGGCTACACCTTC

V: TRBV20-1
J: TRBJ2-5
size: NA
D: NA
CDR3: CSAGTPSGQETQYF
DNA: TGCAGTGCCGGGACACCTAGCGGCCAAGAGACCCAGTACTTC

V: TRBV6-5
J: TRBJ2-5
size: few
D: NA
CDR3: CASTIQRGETQYF
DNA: TGTGCCAGCACCATTCAGAGAGGAGAGACCCAGTACTTC

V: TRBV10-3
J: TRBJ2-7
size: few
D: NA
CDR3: CAISESTSGPYEQYF
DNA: TGTGCCATCAGTGAGTCGACTAGTGGCCCCTACGAGCAGTACTTC

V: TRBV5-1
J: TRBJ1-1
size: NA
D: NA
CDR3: CASSLGLRTDMNTEAFF
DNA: TGCGCCAGCAGCTTGGGGCTAAGGACAGACATGAACACTGAAGCTTTCTTT

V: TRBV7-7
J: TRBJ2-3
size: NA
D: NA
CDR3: CASSSSGGRTDTQYF
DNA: TGTGCTAGCAGCTCATCCGGGGGGCGTACAGATACGCAGTATTTT

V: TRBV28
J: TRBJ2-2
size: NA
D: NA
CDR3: CASSLWGARTGELFF
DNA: TGTGCCAGCAGTTTGTGGGGGGCGCGGACCGGAGAGCTGTTTTTT

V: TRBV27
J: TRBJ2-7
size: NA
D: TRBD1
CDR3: CATHRTGAYEQYF
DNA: TGTGCCACCCACAGGACAGGAGCCTACGAGCAGTACTTC

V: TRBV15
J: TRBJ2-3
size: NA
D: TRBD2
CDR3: CATSRTSGSGTDTQYF
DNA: TGTGCCACCAGCAGGACTAGCGGGAGCGGCACAGATACGCAGTATTTT

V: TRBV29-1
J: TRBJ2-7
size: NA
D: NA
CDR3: CSVEGFSYEQYF
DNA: TGCAGCGTTGAGGGCTTCTCCTACGAGCAGTACTTC

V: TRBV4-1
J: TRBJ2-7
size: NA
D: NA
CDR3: CASSQVYTAYFYEQYF
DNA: TGCGCCAGCAGCCAAGTTTACACAGCATATTTCTACGAGCAGTACTTC